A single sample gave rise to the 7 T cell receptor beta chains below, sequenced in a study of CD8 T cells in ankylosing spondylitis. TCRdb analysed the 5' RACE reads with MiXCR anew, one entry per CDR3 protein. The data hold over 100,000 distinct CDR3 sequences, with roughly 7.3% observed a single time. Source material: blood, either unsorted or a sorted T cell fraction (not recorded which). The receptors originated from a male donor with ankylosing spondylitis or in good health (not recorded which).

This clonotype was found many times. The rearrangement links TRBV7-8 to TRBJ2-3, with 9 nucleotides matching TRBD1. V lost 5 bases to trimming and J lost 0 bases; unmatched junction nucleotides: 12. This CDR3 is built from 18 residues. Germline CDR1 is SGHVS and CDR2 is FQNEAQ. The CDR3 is CASSLGTGWTTSTDTQYF. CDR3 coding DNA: TGTGCCAGCAGCCTCGGGACAGGGTGGACTACTAGCACAGATACGCAGTATTTT.

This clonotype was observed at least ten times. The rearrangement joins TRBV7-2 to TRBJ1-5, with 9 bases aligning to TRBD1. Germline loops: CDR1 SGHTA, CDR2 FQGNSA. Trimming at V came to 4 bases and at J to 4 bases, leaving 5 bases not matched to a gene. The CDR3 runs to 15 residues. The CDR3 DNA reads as TGTGCCAGCAGCTGGGGACAGGGACGAAATCAGCCCCAGCATTTT. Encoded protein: CASSWGQGRNQPQHF.

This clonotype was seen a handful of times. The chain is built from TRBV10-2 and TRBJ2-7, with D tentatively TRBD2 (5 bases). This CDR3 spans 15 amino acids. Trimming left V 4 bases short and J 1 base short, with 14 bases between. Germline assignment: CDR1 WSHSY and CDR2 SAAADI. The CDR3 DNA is TGCGCCAGCAGTGGGACTTTTCCCCATTCCTACGAGCAGTACTTC. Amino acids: CASSGTFPHSYEQYF.

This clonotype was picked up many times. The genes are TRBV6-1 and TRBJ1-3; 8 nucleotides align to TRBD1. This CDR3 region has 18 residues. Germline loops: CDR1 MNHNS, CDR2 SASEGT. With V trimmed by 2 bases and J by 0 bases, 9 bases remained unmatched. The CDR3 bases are TGTGCCAGCAGTGAACGCGGGACAGGTACTCCCTCTGGAAACACCATATATTTT. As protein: CASSERGTGTPSGNTIYF.

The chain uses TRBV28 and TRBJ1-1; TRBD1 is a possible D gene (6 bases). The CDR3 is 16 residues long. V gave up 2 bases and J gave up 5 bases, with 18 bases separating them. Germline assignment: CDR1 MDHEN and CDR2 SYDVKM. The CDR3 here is CASSLRGAPGRTEAFF. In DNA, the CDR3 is TGTGCCAGCAGTTTACGGGGGGCCCCCGGTCGGACTGAAGCTTTCTTT. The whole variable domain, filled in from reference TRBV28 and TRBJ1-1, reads DVKVTQSSRYLVKRTGEKVFLECVQDMDHENMFWYRQDPGLGLRLIYFSYDVKMKEKGDIPEGYSVSREKKERFSLILESASTNQTSMYLCASSLRGAPGRTEAFFGQGTRLTVV.

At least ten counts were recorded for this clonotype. The CDR3 nucleotides read TGTGCCAGCAGCCAAGGGGCGAACTATGGCTACACCTTC. It translates to CASSQGANYGYTF. The genes are TRBV3-1 and TRBJ1-2; D is undetermined. The CDR3 is made up of 13 amino acids. The germline gives CDR1 LGHDT, CDR2 YNNKEL (reference sequence). The germline V and J ends were trimmed by 1 base and 2 bases, with 5 bases remaining between them. The whole variable domain, filled in from reference TRBV3-1 and TRBJ1-2, reads DTAVSQTPKYLVTQMGNDKSIKCEQNLGHDTMYWYKQDSKKFLKIMFSYNNKELIINETVPNRFSPKSPDKAHLNLHINSLELGDSAVYFCASSQGANYGYTFGSGTRLTVV.

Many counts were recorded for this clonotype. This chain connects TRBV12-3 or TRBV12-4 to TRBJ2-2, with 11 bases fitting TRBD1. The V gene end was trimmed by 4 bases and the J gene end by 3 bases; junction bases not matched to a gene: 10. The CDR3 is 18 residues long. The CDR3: CASSSHTGTGGYTGELFF. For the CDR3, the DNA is TGTGCCAGCAGTTCTCACACCGGGACAGGGGGGTACACCGGGGAGCTGTTTTTT.